This is a list of T cell receptor beta chains from one sample in a study of identical twins. MiXCR was run by TCRdb on the 5' RACE reads, yielding one entry per CDR3 protein. Among a few hundred thousand distinct CDR3 sequences, 20% to 25% were seen once, and the ten largest hold 2.9%. The sample was also linked to a second study, of T cells expressing NK-cell markers.

The sample was CD4+ T cells sorted from blood. These receptors were obtained from a young woman in good health. The CDR3 runs from the conserved cysteine through the conserved F or W. D genes are given only for firm matches. Size is stated for part of the rows, as once, few or many counts, or as a class when the clone is expanded.

j_call | v_call | clone_size | d_call | cdr3_nt | cdr3_aa
TRBJ2-2 | TRBV11-3 | . | . | TGTGCCAGCAGCCGGATGCGGGAGCTGTTTTTT | CASSRMRELFF
TRBJ2-5 | TRBV7-2 | . | . | TGTGCCAGCAGCTTAGCGTTGTATCAAGAGACCCAGTACTTC | CASSLALYQETQYF
TRBJ1-2 | TRBV12-3/TRBV12-4 | few | TRBD1 | TGTGCCAGCAGTTTAGCGCTAAGACAGGGGGCGAGCTACACCTTC | CASSLALRQGASYTF
TRBJ1-5 | TRBV5-1 | . | TRBD1 | TGCGCCAGCAGCTTGGAGGGGGCCGACAATCAGCCCCAGCATTTT | CASSLEGADNQPQHF
TRBJ1-2 | TRBV28 | few | . | TGTGCCAGCAGTTTAAAAGCGTATGGCTACACCTTC | CASSLKAYGYTF
TRBJ1-4 | TRBV20-1 | few | . | TGCAGTGCGACTGATAATGAAAAACTGTTTTTT | CSATDNEKLFF
TRBJ1-1 | TRBV12-3/TRBV12-4 | few | . | TGTGCCAGCGGTTTAGGCACTGAAGCTTTCTTT | CASGLGTEAFF
TRBJ2-1 | TRBV7-8 | . | . | TGTGCCAGCAGCTCCTCCACCACTGCCAGCTCCTACAATGAGCAGTTCTTC | CASSSSTTASSYNEQFF
TRBJ2-1 | TRBV12-3/TRBV12-4 | . | . | TGTGCCAGCAGTCTGGGTTACAGGGAGTTCTTC | CASSLGYREFF
TRBJ2-2 | TRBV6-5 | few | . | TGTGCCAGCAGTTACTTTGCGGGTAACACCGGGGAGCTGTTTTTT | CASSYFAGNTGELFF
TRBJ2-2 | TRBV15 | . | . | TGTGCCACCAGGGAACCGAACACCGGGGAGCTGTTTTTT | CATREPNTGELFF
TRBJ2-5 | TRBV12-3/TRBV12-4 | many | . | TGTGCCAGCAGTGATAGGGACATCCAAGAGACCCAGTACTTC | CASSDRDIQETQYF
TRBJ2-7 | TRBV12-3/TRBV12-4 | . | . | TGTGCCAGCAGTCCCAGAGGGGTATTGGGCTACGAGCAGTACTTC | CASSPRGVLGYEQYF
TRBJ2-7 | TRBV10-2 | . | TRBD1 | TGCGCCAGCAGTCCAAGTACGACAGGGTCCCGATTCTACGAGCAGTACTTC | CASSPSTTGSRFYEQYF
TRBJ1-4 | TRBV6-1 | few | . | TGTGCCAGCAGCCGCTCGGCGGGGAGCGAAAAACTGTTTTTT | CASSRSAGSEKLFF
TRBJ2-5 | TRBV18 | few | . | TGTGCCAGCTCACCTCCTAACGAGGAGACCCAGTACTTC | CASSPPNEETQYF
TRBJ2-1 | TRBV29-1 | . | . | TGCAGCGTTCTCCGCTCCTACAATGAGCAGTTCTTC | CSVLRSYNEQFF
TRBJ2-2 | TRBV5-1 | . | . | TGCGCCAGCAGCTCGGGGGAGCCCTACGGGGAGCTGTTTTTT | CASSSGEPYGELFF
TRBJ2-1 | TRBV20-1 | few | . | TGCAGTGCTAGCGCGACTTGGGCAGGGTTCTTC | CSASATWAGFF
TRBJ2-7 | TRBV5-5 | few | . | TGTGCCAGCAGTCAGACCAGCGGACGGGAGCGACTCTACGAGCAGTACTTC | CASSQTSGRERLYEQYF
TRBJ1-1 | TRBV7-9 | few | . | TGTGCCAGCAGCTTAGCGGCAGGAGATCCGAACACTGAAGCTTTCTTT | CASSLAAGDPNTEAFF
TRBJ2-1 | TRBV12-3/TRBV12-4 | . | TRBD1 | TGTGCCAGTAGCCGGTGGGGGACAGGGGTAAAGGATGAGCAGTTCTTC | CASSRWGTGVKDEQFF
TRBJ2-7 | TRBV5-1 | few | . | TGCGCCAGCAGCTTGGAGGCAGCCTACGAGCAGTACTTC | CASSLEAAYEQYF
TRBJ2-1 | TRBV20-1 | . | . | TGCAGTGCTGAGAGGGAAGGGTCGGGCAATGAGCAGTTCTTC | CSAEREGSGNEQFF
TRBJ2-7 | TRBV6-1 | . | . | TGTGCCAGCAAAGCCGCACCGAACTACGAGCAGTACTTC | CASKAAPNYEQYF
TRBJ1-4 | TRBV12-3/TRBV12-4 | few | TRBD1 | TGTGCCAGCAGTTTCAGGGGGGCTAATGAAAAACTGTTTTTT | CASSFRGANEKLFF
TRBJ1-6 | TRBV20-1 | . | TRBD1 | TGCAGTGCTAGAGTCATAATGACAGGGAGTAATTCACCCCTCCACTTT | CSARVIMTGSNSPLHF
TRBJ1-1 | TRBV11-3 | . | TRBD1 | TGTGCCAGCAGCTTAGTAAGCGTTGGGACAGTATGGACTGAAGCTTTCTTT | CASSLVSVGTVWTEAFF
TRBJ1-5 | TRBV6-2/TRBV6-3 | many | . | TGTGCCAGCAGCCCGGCGCCCCGGCTCCAGCATTTT | CASSPAPRLQHF
TRBJ2-1 | TRBV20-1 | . | TRBD2 | TGCAGTGCTAGGGAAGCGGGGGGCTGGGTTGAGCAGTTCTTC | CSAREAGGWVEQFF
TRBJ2-3 | TRBV20-1 | few | . | TGCAGTGCTAGAGACGAGCTCACAGATACGCAGTATTTT | CSARDELTDTQYF
TRBJ1-5 | TRBV20-1 | few | TRBD1 | TGCAGCGGGACAGCGCGGAATCAGCCCCAGCATTTT | CSGTARNQPQHF
TRBJ2-5 | TRBV12-3/TRBV12-4 | . | TRBD2 | TGTGCCACCGCCTCGGGGGGTGGGACCCAGTACTTC | CATASGGGTQYF
TRBJ2-1 | TRBV9 | once | TRBD2 | TGTGCCAGCAGCGCGAGCGGGACTAGCGGTTACGCCTACAATGAGCAGTTCTTC | CASSASGTSGYAYNEQFF
TRBJ2-7 | TRBV6-5 | . | . | TGTGCCAGCAGTTACTCGATGGGCCGGGAGCAGTACTTC | CASSYSMGREQYF
TRBJ1-2 | TRBV12-3/TRBV12-4 | . | TRBD1 | TGTGCCAGCAGCCCCACAGGGGAGCTCAGGGGCTACACCTTC | CASSPTGELRGYTF
TRBJ1-1 | TRBV20-1 | few | . | TGCAGTGCTAGACGCACGATCTTCAACACTGAAGCTTTCTTT | CSARRTIFNTEAFF
TRBJ2-1 | TRBV12-3/TRBV12-4 | . | TRBD2 | TGTGCCAGCAGTTGGGGACTAGCGGGAGGATACAATGAGCAGTTCTTC | CASSWGLAGGYNEQFF
TRBJ2-1 | TRBV12-3/TRBV12-4 | . | . | TGTGCCAGCAGTTTACGGGACTCGACCTACAATGAGCAGTTCTTC | CASSLRDSTYNEQFF